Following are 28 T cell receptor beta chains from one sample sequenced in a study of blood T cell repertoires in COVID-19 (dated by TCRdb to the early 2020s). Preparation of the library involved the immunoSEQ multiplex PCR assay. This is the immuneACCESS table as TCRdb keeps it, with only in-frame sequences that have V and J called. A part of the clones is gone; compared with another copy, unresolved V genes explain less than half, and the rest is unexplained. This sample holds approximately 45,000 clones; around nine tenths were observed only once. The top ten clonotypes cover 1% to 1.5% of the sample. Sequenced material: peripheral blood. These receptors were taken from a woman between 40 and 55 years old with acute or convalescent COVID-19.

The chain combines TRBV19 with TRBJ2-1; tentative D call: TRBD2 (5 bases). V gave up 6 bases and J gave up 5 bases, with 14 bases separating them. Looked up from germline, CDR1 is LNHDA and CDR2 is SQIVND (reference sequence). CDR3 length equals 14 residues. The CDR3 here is CASRFGIADNEQFF. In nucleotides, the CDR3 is TGTGCCAGTAGATTCGGGATAGCTGACAATGAGCAGTTCTTC.

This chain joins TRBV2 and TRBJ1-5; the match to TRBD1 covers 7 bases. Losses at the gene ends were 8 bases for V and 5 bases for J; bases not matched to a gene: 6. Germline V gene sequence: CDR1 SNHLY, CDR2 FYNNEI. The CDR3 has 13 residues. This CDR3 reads CASQQGIHQPQHF. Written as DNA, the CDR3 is TGTGCCAGCCAACAGGGGATCCATCAGCCCCAGCATTTT.

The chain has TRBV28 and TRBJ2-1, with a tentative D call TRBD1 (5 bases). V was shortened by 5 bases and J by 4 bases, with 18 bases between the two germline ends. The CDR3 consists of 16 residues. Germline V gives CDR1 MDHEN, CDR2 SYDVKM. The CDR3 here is CASSGTSRTLYNEQFF. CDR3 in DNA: TGTGCCAGCAGTGGTACCTCAAGGACACTTTACAATGAGCAGTTCTTC.

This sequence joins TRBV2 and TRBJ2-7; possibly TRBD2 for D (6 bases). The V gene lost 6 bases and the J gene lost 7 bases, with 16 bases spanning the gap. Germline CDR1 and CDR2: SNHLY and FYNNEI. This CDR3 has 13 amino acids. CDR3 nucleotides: TGTGCCAGCAGGGGAAGCGGGTTAGAAGAGCAGTACTTC. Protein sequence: CASRGSGLEEQYF.

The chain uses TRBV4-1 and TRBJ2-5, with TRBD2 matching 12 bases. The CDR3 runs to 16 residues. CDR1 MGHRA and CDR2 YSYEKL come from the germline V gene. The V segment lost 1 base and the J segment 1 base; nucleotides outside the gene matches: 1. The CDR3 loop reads CASSQGTSGVQETQYF. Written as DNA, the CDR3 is TGCGCCAGCAGCCAAGGGACTAGCGGGGTCCAAGAGACCCAGTACTTC.

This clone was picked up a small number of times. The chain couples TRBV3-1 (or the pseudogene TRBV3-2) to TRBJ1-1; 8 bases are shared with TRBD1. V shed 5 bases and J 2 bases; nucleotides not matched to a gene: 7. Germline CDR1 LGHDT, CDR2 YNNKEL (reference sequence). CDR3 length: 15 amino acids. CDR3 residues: CASSSRAGGNTEAFF. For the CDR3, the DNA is TGTGCCAGCAGCTCAAGGGCAGGGGGCAACACTGAAGCTTTCTTT.

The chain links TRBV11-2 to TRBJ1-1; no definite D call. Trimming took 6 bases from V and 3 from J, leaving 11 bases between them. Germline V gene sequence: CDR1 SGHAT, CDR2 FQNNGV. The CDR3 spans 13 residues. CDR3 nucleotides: TGTGCCAGCAGGGACTCCAGCTACACTGAAGCTTTCTTT. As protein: CASRDSSYTEAFF. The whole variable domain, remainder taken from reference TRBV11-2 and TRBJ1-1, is EAGVAQSPRYKIIEKRQSVAFWCNPISGHATLYWYQQILGQGPKLLIQFQNNGVVDDSQLPKDRFSAERLKGVDSTLKIQPAKLEDSAVYLCASRDSSYTEAFFGQGTRLTVV.

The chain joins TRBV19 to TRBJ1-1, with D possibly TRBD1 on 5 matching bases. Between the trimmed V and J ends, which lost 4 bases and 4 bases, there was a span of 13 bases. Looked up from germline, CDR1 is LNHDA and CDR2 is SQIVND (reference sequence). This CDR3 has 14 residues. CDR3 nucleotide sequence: TGTGCCAGTAGTAGTCCGGGGGTGGGCACTGAAGCTTTCTTT. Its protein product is CASSSPGVGTEAFF.

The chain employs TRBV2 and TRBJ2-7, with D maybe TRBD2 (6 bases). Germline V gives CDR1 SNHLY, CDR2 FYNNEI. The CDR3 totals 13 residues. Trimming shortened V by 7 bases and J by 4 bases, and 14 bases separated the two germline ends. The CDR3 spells CASIGGSGYEQYF. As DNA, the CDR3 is TGTGCCAGCATCGGAGGGAGTGGGTACGAGCAGTACTTC.

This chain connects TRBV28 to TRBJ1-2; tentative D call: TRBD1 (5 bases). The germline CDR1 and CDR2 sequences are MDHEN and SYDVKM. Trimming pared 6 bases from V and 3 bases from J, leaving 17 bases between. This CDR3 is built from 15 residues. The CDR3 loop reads CASRLQGPTHYGYTF. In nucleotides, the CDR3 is TGTGCCAGCAGGCTCCAGGGCCCAACTCACTATGGCTACACCTTC.

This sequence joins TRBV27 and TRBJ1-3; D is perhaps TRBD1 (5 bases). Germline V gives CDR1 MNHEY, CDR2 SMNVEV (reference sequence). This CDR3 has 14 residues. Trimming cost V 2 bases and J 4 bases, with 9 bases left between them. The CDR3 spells CASSLAGLGNTIYF. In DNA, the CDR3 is TGTGCCAGCAGTTTAGCAGGGTTAGGAAACACCATATATTTT.

CDR3 DNA sequence: TGCGCCAGCAGCAGAAGCGGGAACGGTGAGGAGACCCAGTACTTC. Translating gives CASSRSGNGEETQYF. J is TRBJ2-5 and V is TRBV5-1; 7 bases are a match to TRBD2. This CDR3 has 15 amino acids. The ends lost 4 bases at V and 5 bases at J; junction bases unmatched: 11. Germline values: CDR1 SGHRS, CDR2 YFSETQ. Based on the CDR3 plus reference TRBV5-1 and TRBJ2-5, the full variable domain is KAGVTQTPRYLIKTRGQQVTLSCSPISGHRSVSWYQQTPGQGLQFLFEYFSETQRNKGNFPGRFSGRQFSNSRSEMNVSTLELGDSALYLCASSRSGNGEETQYFGPGTRLLVL.

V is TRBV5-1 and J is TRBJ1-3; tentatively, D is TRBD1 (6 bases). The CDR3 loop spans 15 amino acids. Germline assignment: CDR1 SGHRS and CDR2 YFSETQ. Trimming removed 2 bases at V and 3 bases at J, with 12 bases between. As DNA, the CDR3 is TGCGCCAGCAGCTTATCAGGGGACAATGGAAACACCATATATTTT. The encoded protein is CASSLSGDNGNTIYF.

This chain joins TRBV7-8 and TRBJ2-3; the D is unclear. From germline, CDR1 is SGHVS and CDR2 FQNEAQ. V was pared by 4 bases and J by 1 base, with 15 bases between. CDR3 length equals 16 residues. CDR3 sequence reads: CASSSPRHQGTDTQYF. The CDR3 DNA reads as TGTGCCAGCAGCTCGCCCCGACACCAGGGCACAGATACGCAGTATTTT.

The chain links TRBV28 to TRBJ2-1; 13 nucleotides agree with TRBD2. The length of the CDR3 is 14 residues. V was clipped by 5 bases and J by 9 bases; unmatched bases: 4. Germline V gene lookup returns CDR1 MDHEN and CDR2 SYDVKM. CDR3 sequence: CASSRTSGSSEQFF. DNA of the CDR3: TGTGCCAGCAGTCGGACTAGCGGGAGTAGTGAGCAGTTCTTC.

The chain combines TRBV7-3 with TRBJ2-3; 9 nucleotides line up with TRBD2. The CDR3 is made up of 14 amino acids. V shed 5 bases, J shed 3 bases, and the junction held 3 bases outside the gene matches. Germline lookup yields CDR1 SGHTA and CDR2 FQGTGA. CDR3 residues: CASSRGGATDTQYF. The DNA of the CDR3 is TGTGCCAGCAGCCGCGGGGGGGCAACAGATACGCAGTATTTT. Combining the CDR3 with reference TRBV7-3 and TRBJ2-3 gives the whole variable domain GAGVSQTPSNKVTEKGKYVELRCDPISGHTALYWYRQSLGQGPEFLIYFQGTGAADDSGLPNDRFFAVRPEGSVSTLKIQRTERGDSAVYLCASSRGGATDTQYFGPGTRLTVL.

CDR3 coding DNA: TGCGCCAGCAGTCCACAGGGGGCAGCCAAAAACATTCAGTACTTC. This encodes CASSPQGAAKNIQYF. V usage is TRBV4-1 and J usage is TRBJ2-4, with 9 bases fitting TRBD1. The CDR3 covers 15 residues. Germline V gives CDR1 MGHRA, CDR2 YSYEKL. Trimming at V came to 6 bases and at J to 0 bases, leaving 3 bases not matched to a gene.

The DNA for the CDR3 is TGTGCCAGCAGCTTTGTGGACAGAGCGGGAAACACCATATATTTT. Its protein is CASSFVDRAGNTIYF. The V gene is TRBV7-9, the J gene TRBJ1-3, with D possibly being TRBD1 (6 bases). The CDR3 spans 15 residues. Germline assignment: CDR1 SEHNR and CDR2 FQNEAQ (reference sequence). The germline V and J ends were trimmed by 3 bases and 4 bases, with 13 bases remaining between them.

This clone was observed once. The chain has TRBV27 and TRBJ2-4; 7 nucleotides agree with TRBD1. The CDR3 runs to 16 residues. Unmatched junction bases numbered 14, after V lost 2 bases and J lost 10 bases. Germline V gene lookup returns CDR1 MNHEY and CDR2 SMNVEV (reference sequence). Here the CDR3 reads CASSLKAGGYDRIQYF. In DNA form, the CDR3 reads TGTGCCAGCAGTTTAAAAGCAGGGGGTTATGATAGGATTCAGTACTTC.

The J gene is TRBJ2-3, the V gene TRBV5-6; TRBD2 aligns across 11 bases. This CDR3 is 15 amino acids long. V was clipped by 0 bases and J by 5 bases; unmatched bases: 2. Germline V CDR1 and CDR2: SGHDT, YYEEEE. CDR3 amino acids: CASSLVSGGVDTQYF. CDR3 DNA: TGTGCCAGCAGCTTGGTTAGCGGGGGGGTAGATACGCAGTATTTT.

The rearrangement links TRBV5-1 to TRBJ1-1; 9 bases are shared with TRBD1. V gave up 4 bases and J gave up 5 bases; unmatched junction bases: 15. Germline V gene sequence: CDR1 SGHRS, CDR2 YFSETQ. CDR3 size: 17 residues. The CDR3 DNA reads TGCGCCAGCAGCCCCTGGAAGGGGACAGGGCAGACGACTGAAGCTTTCTTT. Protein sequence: CASSPWKGTGQTTEAFF.

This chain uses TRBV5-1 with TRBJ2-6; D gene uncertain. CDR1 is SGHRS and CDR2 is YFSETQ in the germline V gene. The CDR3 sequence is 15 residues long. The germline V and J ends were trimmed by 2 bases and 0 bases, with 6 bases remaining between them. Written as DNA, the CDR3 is TGCGCCAGCAGCTTACCGAGCTCTGGGGCCAACGTCCTGACTTTC. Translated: CASSLPSSGANVLTF.

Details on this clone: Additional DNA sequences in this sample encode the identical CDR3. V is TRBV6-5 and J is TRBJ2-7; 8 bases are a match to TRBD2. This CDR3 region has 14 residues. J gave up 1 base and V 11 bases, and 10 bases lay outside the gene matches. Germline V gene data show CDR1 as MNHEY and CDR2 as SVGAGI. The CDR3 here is CAGRAGVGSYEQYF. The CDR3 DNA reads TGTGCCGGCCGAGCGGGGGTGGGGTCCTACGAGCAGTACTTC.

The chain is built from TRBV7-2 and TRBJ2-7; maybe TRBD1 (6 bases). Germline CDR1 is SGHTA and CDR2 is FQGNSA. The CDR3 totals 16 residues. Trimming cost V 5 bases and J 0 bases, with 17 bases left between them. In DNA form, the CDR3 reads TGTGCCAGCAGCGCCAACAACCGACAGGCCTCCTACGAGCAGTACTTC. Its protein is CASSANNRQASYEQYF.

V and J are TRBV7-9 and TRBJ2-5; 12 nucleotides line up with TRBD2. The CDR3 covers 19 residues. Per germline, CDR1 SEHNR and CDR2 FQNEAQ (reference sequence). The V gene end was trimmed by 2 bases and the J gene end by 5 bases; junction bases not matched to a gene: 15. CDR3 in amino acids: CASSLPLRLAGALRETQYF. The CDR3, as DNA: TGTGCCAGCAGCTTACCTTTGCGACTAGCGGGGGCACTACGGGAGACCCAGTACTTC.

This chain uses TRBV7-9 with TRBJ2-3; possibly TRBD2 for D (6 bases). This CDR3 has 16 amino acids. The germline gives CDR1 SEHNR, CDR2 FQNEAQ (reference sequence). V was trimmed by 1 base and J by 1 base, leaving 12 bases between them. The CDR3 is CASSLDIGGGTDTQYF. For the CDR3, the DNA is TGTGCCAGCAGCTTAGACATCGGCGGGGGCACAGATACGCAGTATTTT.

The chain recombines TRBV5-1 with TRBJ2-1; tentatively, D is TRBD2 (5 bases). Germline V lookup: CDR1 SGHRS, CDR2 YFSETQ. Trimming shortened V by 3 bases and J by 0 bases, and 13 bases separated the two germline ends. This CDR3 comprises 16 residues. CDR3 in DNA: TGCGCCAGCAGCTCCCAGAGCGGAAGCTCCTACAATGAGCAGTTCTTC. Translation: CASSSQSGSSYNEQFF.

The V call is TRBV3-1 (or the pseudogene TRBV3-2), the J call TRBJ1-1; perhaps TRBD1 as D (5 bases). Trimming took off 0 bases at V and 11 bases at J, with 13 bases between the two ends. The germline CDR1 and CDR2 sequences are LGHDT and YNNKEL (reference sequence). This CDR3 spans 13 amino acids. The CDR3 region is CASSQEERGLAFF. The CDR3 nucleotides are TGTGCCAGCAGCCAAGAAGAGCGGGGGTTGGCTTTCTTT.